Shown below are 10 T cell receptor beta chains from a single sample sequenced in a study. TCRdb recomputed calls from the RT-PCR reads with MiXCR, one row per CDR3 protein. The sample has fewer than 800,000 distinct CDR3 sequences; approximately 15% are singletons. Source material: memory CD4+ T cells from blood. The receptors were gathered from a female donor in good health, serving as a healthy control.

This clonotype was observed a handful of times. The chain is built from TRBV10-3 and TRBJ2-7; 11 bases are a match to TRBD1. CDR3 length: 14 amino acids. V lost 4 bases, J lost 6 bases, and 5 bases stayed unmatched. Germline V CDR1 and CDR2: ENHRY, SYGVKD. CDR3 amino acids: CAISGPGTGGEQYF. In nucleotides, the CDR3 is TGTGCCATCAGTGGCCCAGGGACAGGGGGCGAGCAGTACTTC.

The chain has TRBV6-5 and TRBJ1-2; TRBD1 agrees at 8 bases. Germline values: CDR1 MNHEY, CDR2 SVGAGI. The CDR3 sequence is 14 residues long. Trimming removed 8 bases from V and 2 bases from J; junction bases left unmatched: 7. The CDR3 sequence: CASGGTGTNYGYTF. CDR3 coding DNA: TGTGCCAGCGGGGGGACAGGCACAAACTATGGCTACACCTTC.

This clonotype came up many times. This chain connects TRBV6-5 to TRBJ2-1; possible D gene TRBD2, 7 bases. V was clipped by 7 bases and J by 2 bases, with 12 bases between them. Germline V gene sequence: CDR1 MNHEY, CDR2 SVGAGI. The CDR3 length is 14 residues. The CDR3 bases are TGTGCCAGCAACAGGGCGGGGGCCTACAATGAGCAGTTCTTC. Its protein is CASNRAGAYNEQFF.

Comments on this clonotype: Just one base apart from a much larger clone, this may be a read error. The chain couples TRBV6-1 to TRBJ2-1; 10 bases line up with TRBD2. V shed 7 bases, J shed 8 bases, and the junction held 14 bases outside the gene matches. The CDR3 runs 16 residues. The V gene's germline CDR1 is MNHNS and CDR2 SASEGT. The CDR3, as DNA: TGTGCCAGCAACCAACCGGGACTAGCGCGAGGCTATGAGCAGTTCTTC. Amino acids: CASNQPGLARGYEQFF.

This clonotype has a count of ten or more. This chain uses TRBV15 with TRBJ2-5; 11 bases fit TRBD2. Per the germline V gene, CDR1 is LNHNV and CDR2 is YYDKDF (reference sequence). This CDR3 is 16 amino acids long. With 1 base clipped from V and 2 bases from J, the junction kept 3 bases outside the gene matches. CDR3 nucleotides: TGTGCCACCAGCAGAGGGGGACTAGCGGAACAAGAGACCCAGTACTTC. It is translated as CATSRGGLAEQETQYF.

This clonotype was seen more than once but under ten times. The chain joins TRBV20-1 to TRBJ2-7; D is unclear. The CDR3 contains 11 residues. Germline V lookup: CDR1 DFQATT, CDR2 SNEGSKA (reference sequence). Trimming took off 0 bases at V and 5 bases at J, with 5 bases between the two ends. The CDR3 here is CSARDLDEQYF. The CDR3 DNA reads as TGCAGTGCTAGAGACCTTGACGAGCAGTACTTC.

This chain uses TRBV7-3 with TRBJ2-3; 11 nucleotides match TRBD2. The CDR3 is 15 amino acids. V was clipped by 5 bases and J by 5 bases; unmatched bases: 6. Germline CDR1 and CDR2: SGHTA and FQGTGA. The CDR3 loop is CASSNSGRVRDTQYF. CDR3 DNA: TGTGCCAGCAGCAATAGCGGGAGGGTTAGAGATACGCAGTATTTT.

This clonotype came up a few times. The chain has TRBV6-1 and TRBJ1-5; 7 bases are a match to TRBD1. The CDR3 spans 13 residues. V trimming: 6 bases; J trimming: 7 bases; junction bases outside the gene matches: 6. Germline values: CDR1 MNHNS, CDR2 SASEGT. In nucleotides, the CDR3 is TGTGCCAGCAGCGGGACAGAGGAACAGCCCCAGCATTTT. It yields the protein CASSGTEEQPQHF.

This clonotype was seen at least ten times. The chain has TRBV6-5 and TRBJ2-1, with D unclear. This CDR3 has 14 amino acids. V was cut by 1 base and J by 4 bases, with 8 bases left in between. Germline V CDR1 and CDR2: MNHEY, SVGAGI. CDR3 DNA: TGTGCCAGCAGTTACTTTGGGTTTTACAATGAGCAGTTCTTC. Its translation is CASSYFGFYNEQFF.

The rearrangement uses TRBV19 and TRBJ1-5; TRBD1 matches at 7 bases. With 7 bases clipped from V and 1 base from J, the junction kept 7 bases outside the gene matches. The CDR3 has 15 residues. CDR1 LNHDA and CDR2 SQIVND come from the germline V gene (reference sequence). CDR3 residues: CASNLQGMSNQPQHF. The CDR3 DNA is TGTGCCAGTAATCTACAGGGGATGAGCAATCAGCCCCAGCATTTT.